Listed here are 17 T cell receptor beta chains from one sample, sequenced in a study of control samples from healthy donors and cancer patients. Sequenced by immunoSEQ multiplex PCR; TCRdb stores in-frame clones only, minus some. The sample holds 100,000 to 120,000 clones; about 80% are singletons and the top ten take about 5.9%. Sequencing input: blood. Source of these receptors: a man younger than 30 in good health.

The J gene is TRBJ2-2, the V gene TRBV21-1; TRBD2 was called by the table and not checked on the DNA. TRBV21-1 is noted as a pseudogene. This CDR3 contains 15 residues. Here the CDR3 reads CASSKARGRTGELFF. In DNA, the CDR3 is TGTGCCAGCAGCAAAGCGCGCGGGAGGACCGGGGAGCTGTTTTTT.

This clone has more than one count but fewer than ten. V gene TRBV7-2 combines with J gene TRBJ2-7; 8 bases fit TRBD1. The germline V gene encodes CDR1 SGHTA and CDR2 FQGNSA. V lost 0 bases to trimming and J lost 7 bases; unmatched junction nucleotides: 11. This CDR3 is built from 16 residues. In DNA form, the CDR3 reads TGTGCCAGCAGCTTAGCGGGCGCAGGGGGCGCGGGGGAGCAGTACTTC. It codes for CASSLAGAGGAGEQYF.

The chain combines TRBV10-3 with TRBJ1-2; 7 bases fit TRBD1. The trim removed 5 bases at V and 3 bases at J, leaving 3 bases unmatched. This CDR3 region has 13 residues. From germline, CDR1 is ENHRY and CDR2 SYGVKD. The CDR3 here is CAISTGAYYGYTF. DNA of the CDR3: TGTGCCATCAGTACAGGGGCCTACTATGGCTACACCTTC.

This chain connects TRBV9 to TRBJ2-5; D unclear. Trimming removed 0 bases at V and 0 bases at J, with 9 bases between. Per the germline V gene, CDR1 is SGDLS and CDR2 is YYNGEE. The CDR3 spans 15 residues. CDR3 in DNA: TGTGCCAGCAGCGTAGCGGGTGGGTACCAAGAGACCCAGTACTTC. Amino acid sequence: CASSVAGGYQETQYF.

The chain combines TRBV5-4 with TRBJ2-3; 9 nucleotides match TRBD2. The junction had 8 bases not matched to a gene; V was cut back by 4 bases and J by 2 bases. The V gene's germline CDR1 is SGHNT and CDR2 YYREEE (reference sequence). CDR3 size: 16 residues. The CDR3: CASSPLAGALTDTQYF. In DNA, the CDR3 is TGTGCCAGCAGCCCCTTAGCGGGGGCCCTCACAGATACGCAGTATTTT.

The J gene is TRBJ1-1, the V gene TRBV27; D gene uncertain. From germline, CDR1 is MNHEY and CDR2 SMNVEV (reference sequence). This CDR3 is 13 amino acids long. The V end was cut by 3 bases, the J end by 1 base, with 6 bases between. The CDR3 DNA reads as TGTGCCAGCAGTTTTAAGGAGAACACTGAAGCTTTCTTT. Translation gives CASSFKENTEAFF.

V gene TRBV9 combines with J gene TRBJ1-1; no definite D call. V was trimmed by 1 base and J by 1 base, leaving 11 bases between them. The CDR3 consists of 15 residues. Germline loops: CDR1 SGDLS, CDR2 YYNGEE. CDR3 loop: CASSVMPGPNTEAFF. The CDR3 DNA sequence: TGTGCCAGCAGCGTAATGCCGGGCCCGAACACTGAAGCTTTCTTT.

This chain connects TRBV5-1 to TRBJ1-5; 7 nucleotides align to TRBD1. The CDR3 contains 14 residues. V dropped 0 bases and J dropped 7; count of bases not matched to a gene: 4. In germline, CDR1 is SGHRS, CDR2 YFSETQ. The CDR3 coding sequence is TGCGCCAGCAGCTTGGAGTCAGGGGGGCAGCCCCAGCATTTT. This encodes CASSLESGGQPQHF.

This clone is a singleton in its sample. DNA of the CDR3: TGTGCCAGCGATAAAACGGGGAACACTGAAGCTTTCTTT. Its protein product is CASDKTGNTEAFF. The V and J genes are TRBV7-2 and TRBJ1-1; D not certain. V was cut by 8 bases and J by 1 base, with 11 bases left in between. CDR3 length equals 13 residues. Germline CDR1 and CDR2: SGHTA and FQGNSA. The whole variable domain, filled in from reference TRBV7-2 and TRBJ1-1, reads GAGVSQSPSNKVTEKGKDVELRCDPISGHTALYWYRQSLGQGLEFLIYFQGNSAPDKSGLPSDRFSAERTGGSVSTLTIQRTQQEDSAVYLCASDKTGNTEAFFGQGTRLTVV.

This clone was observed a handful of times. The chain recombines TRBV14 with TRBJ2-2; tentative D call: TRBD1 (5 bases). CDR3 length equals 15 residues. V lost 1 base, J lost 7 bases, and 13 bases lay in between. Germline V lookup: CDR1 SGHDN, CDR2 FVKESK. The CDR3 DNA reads TGTGCCAGCAGCCAAGTCGAAGGGGCGTACGGGGAGCTGTTTTTT. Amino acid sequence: CASSQVEGAYGELFF.

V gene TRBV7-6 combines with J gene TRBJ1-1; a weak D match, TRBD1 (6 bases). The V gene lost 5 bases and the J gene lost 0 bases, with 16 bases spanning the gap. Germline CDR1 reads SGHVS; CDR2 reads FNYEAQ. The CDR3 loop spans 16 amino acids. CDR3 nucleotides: TGTGCCAGCAGCCCCCAGACAGGATTCATGAACACTGAAGCTTTCTTT. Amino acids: CASSPQTGFMNTEAFF.

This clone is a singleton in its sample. CDR3 in DNA: TGCGCCAGCGCCGTGAGGGGAGATTCACCCCTCCACTTT. Its protein is CASAVRGDSPLHF. The chain is built from TRBV10-1 and TRBJ1-6; a possible D gene is TRBD1 (5 bases). CDR3 length: 13 amino acids. The germline gives CDR1 WNHNN, CDR2 SYGVQD (reference sequence). V gave up 8 bases and J gave up 8 bases, with 13 bases separating them.

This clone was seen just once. As DNA, the CDR3 is TGTGCCAGCAGACAAACAGGGGACTATGGCTACACCTTC. As protein: CASRQTGDYGYTF. This chain connects TRBV27 to TRBJ1-2, with 7 bases fitting TRBD1. Trimming at V came to 6 bases and at J to 3 bases, leaving 4 bases not matched to a gene. Germline lookup yields CDR1 MNHEY and CDR2 SMNVEV (reference sequence). The CDR3 is made up of 13 amino acids.

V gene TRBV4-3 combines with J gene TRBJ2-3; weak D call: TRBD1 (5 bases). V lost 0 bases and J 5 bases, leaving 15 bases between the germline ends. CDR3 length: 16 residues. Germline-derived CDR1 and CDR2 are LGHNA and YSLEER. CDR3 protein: CASSQDLSEGEDTQYF. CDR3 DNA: TGCGCCAGCAGCCAAGATCTTTCGGAAGGGGAAGATACGCAGTATTTT.

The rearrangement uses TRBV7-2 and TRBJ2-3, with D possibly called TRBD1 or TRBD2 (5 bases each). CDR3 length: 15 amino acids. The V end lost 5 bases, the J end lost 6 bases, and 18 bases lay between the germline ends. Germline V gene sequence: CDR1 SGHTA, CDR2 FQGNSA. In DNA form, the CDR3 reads TGTGCCAGCAGCGGTCTAGGCTCGGGGACGGATACGCAGTATTTT. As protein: CASSGLGSGTDTQYF.

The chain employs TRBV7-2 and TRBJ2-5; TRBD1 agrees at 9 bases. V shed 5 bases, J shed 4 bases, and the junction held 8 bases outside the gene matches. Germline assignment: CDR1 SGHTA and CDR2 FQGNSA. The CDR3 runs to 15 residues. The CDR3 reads CASSKQGAWGETQYF. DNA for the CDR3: TGTGCCAGCAGCAAACAGGGGGCATGGGGAGAGACCCAGTACTTC.

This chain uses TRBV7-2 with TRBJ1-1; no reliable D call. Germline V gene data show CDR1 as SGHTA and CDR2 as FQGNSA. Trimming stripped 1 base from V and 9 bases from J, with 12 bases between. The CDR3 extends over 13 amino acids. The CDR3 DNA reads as TGTGCCAGCAGCTTAGAGATTAGGGCACAAGCTTTCTTT. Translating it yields CASSLEIRAQAFF.